One T cell receptor (beta chain) is described in this entry. Its antigen is not known. These data originate in a study of Ad26.COV2.S vaccination and SARS-CoV-2 variants. General study results and limits: Total T cell responses may have been underestimated by the TCR breadth and depth analyses. Vaccinated and placebo-treated recipients had similar non-spike TCR breadth.

This sample's treatment: some 19 received Ad26.COV2.S at low or high dose, single or two shots; roughly five received placebo; per-sample allocation not given. The study sampled participants on day 63 after the first vaccine or placebo injection. The CDR3 spans 17 residues. With 3 bases clipped from V and 5 bases from J, the junction kept 10 bases outside the gene matches. The germline gives CDR1 SGHDT, CDR2 YYEEEE. The repertoire was sequenced with immunoSEQ multiplex PCR; TCRdb's copy has only in-frame clones and lacks some. The sample has 300,000 to 400,000 clones, 85% to 90% seen once. The source material was peripheral blood, sampled in a trial of Ad26.COV2.S vaccine versus placebo. This chain joins TRBV5-6 and TRBJ2-2; 10 bases match TRBD2. This clonotype was obtained from a person between 18 and 59 years old who received the Ad26.COV2.S COVID-19 vaccine or a placebo. CDR3 region: CASSSPGAAGGTGELFF. The CDR3 DNA reads TGTGCCAGCAGCTCTCCTGGTGCAGCGGGGGGGACCGGGGAGCTGTTTTTT.